A single sample is the source of the 11 T cell receptor beta chains below, sequenced in a study of blood T cell repertoires in COVID-19. The table came from immunoSEQ multiplex PCR; TCRdb's copy has only in-frame clones and leaves some out. The sample yields just over 65,000 clones, 89% seen once. The sample comprised peripheral blood. These receptors were taken from a man between 60 and 70 years old with acute or convalescent COVID-19.

The rearrangement links TRBV14 to TRBJ1-1; no clear D. V lost 0 bases and J lost 5, with 19 bases in between. The CDR3 consists of 17 residues. Germline loops: CDR1 SGHDN, CDR2 FVKESK. CDR3 protein: CASSQDLRGELRTEAFF. CDR3 DNA sequence: TGTGCCAGCAGCCAAGATCTACGGGGAGAACTAAGGACTGAAGCTTTCTTT.

This clone has just one count. This rearrangement joins TRBV29-1 to TRBJ2-5, with 7 bases lining up with TRBD1. This CDR3 is 15 amino acids long. Germline V gene lookup returns CDR1 SQVTM and CDR2 ANQGSEA. Trimming at V came to 0 bases and at J to 2 bases, leaving 6 bases not matched to a gene. CDR3 sequence: CSVEDPTGFQETQYF. CDR3 in DNA: TGCAGCGTTGAAGATCCGACAGGGTTTCAAGAGACCCAGTACTTC.

This chain uses TRBV30 with TRBJ2-3; 7 bases match TRBD2. Germline lookup yields CDR1 GTSNPN and CDR2 SVGIG (reference sequence). After removal of 0 bases from V and 1 base from J, the junction contained 4 bases not matched to a gene. The CDR3 extends over 15 amino acids. The CDR3 region is CAWSVQSGGTDTQYF. For the CDR3, the DNA is TGTGCCTGGAGTGTACAGAGCGGGGGCACAGATACGCAGTATTTT.

The chain joins TRBV7-9 to TRBJ1-3; possible D gene TRBD1, 5 bases. V was trimmed by 1 base and J by 1 base, leaving 14 bases between them. The CDR3 is 17 amino acids. CDR1 SEHNR and CDR2 FQNEAQ come from the germline V gene (reference sequence). The chain's CDR3 is CASSLGGNRRSGNTIYF. CDR3 sequence (DNA): TGTGCCAGCAGCTTAGGTGGTAACAGGAGATCTGGAAACACCATATATTTT.

The chain recombines TRBV27 with TRBJ1-5; tentatively, D is TRBD1 (6 bases). The germline V gene has CDR1 MNHEY and CDR2 SMNVEV (reference sequence). Trimming cost V 6 bases and J 7 bases, with 13 bases left between them. The CDR3 covers 13 residues. The CDR3: CASSPRGNQPQHF. CDR3 nucleotides: TGTGCCAGCAGCCCAAGGGGGAACCAGCCCCAGCATTTT.

CDR3 DNA sequence: TGTGCCATCAGTGAGAATGAGGCGAGGATAGGGGAGCTGTTTTTT. The encoded protein is CAISENEARIGELFF. The chain employs TRBV10-3 and TRBJ2-2, with D hard to call. Trimming left V 2 bases short and J 8 bases short, with 15 bases between. CDR1 and CDR2 (germline): ENHRY, SYGVKD. The CDR3 is 15 residues long.

Written as DNA, the CDR3 is TGTGCCAGCAGCCAGGGCGGGGGGCTCGTGGATACGCAGTATTTT. Its translation is CASSQGGGLVDTQYF. The chain has TRBV3-1 (or the pseudogene TRBV3-2) and TRBJ2-3; TRBD2 matches 8 bases. The CDR3 has 15 residues. Germline CDR1 LGHDT, CDR2 YNNKEL (reference sequence). Trimming cost V 3 bases and J 6 bases; bases outside gene matches: 8.

V is TRBV20-1 and J is TRBJ1-1; no reliable D call. The CDR3 is 11 amino acids. Germline V gives CDR1 DFQATT, CDR2 SNEGSKA (reference sequence). Trimming stripped 3 bases from V and 3 bases from J, with 5 bases between. The CDR3 coding sequence is TGCAGTGCTAGTCGGTACACTGAAGCTTTCTTT. It yields the protein CSASRYTEAFF.

This chain uses TRBV5-1 with TRBJ1-1; no definite D call. The V gene's germline CDR1 is SGHRS and CDR2 YFSETQ. CDR3 length: 13 residues. Between the trimmed V and J ends, which lost 4 bases and 4 bases, there was a span of 11 bases. CDR3 in amino acids: CASSHTPATEAFF. The CDR3 DNA follows: TGCGCCAGCAGCCACACCCCCGCCACTGAAGCTTTCTTT.

The CDR3 sequence: CASSFPSRELYYGYTF. The DNA for the CDR3 is TGTGCCAGCAGTTTTCCCTCCCGGGAGCTTTACTATGGCTACACCTTC. The chain is built from TRBV27 and TRBJ1-2; D uncertain. Trimming pared 3 bases from V and 3 bases from J, leaving 17 bases between. The germline V gene encodes CDR1 MNHEY and CDR2 SMNVEV (reference sequence). The CDR3 is 16 residues long.

V gene TRBV7-9 combines with J gene TRBJ2-7, with TRBD2 matching over 8 bases. This CDR3 has 15 amino acids. The germline V gene has CDR1 SEHNR and CDR2 FQNEAQ (reference sequence). Trimming at V came to 5 bases and at J to 5 bases, leaving 11 bases not matched to a gene. CDR3 in amino acids: CASSVTGLGTNEQYF. CDR3 DNA sequence: TGTGCCAGCAGCGTAACGGGACTAGGAACTAACGAGCAGTACTTC.